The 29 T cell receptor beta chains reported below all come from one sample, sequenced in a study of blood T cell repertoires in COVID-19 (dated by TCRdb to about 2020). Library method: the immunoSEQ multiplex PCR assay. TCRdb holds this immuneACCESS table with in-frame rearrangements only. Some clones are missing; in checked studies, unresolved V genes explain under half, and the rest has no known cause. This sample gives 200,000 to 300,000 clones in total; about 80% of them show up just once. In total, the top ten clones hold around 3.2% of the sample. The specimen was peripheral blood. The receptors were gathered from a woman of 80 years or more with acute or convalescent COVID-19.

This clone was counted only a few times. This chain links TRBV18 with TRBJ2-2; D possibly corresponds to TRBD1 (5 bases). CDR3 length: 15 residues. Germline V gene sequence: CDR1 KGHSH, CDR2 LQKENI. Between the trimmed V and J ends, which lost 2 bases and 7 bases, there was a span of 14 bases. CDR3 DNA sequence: TGTGCCAGCTCACCAAGACAGTCTGAACTCGGGGAGCTGTTTTTT. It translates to CASSPRQSELGELFF. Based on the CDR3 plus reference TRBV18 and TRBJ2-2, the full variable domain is NAGVMQNPRHLVRRRGQEARLRCSPMKGHSHVYWYRQLPEEGLKFMVYLQKENIIDESGMPKERFSAEFPKEGPSILRIQQVVRGDSAAYFCASSPRQSELGELFFGEGSRLTVL.

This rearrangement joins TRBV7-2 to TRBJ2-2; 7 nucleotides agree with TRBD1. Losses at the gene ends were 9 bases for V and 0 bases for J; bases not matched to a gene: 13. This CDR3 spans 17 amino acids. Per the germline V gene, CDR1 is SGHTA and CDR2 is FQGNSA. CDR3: CASKPWDSLPNTGELFF. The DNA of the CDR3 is TGTGCCAGTAAGCCTTGGGACAGCCTTCCGAACACCGGGGAGCTGTTTTTT.

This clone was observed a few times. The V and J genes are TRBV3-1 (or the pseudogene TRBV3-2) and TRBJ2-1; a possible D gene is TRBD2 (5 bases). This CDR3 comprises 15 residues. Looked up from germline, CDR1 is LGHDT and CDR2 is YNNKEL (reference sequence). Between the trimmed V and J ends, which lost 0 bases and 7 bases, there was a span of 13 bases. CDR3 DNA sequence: TGTGCCAGCAGCCAAGATCGGGATCGAACTAATGAGCAGTTCTTC. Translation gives CASSQDRDRTNEQFF.

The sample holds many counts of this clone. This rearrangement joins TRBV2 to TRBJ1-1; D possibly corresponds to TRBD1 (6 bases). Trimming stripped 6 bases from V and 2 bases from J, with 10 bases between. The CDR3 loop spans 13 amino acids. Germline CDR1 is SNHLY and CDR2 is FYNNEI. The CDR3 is CASRQDSNTEAFF. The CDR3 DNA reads TGTGCCAGCAGACAGGACAGCAACACTGAAGCTTTCTTT.

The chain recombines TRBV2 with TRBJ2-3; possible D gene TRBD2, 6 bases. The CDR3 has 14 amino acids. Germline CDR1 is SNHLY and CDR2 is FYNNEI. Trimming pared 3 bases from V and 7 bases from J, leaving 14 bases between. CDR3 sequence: CASSDGAGRYTQYF. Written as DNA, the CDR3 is TGTGCCAGCAGTGATGGCGCAGGGAGGTATACGCAGTATTTT.

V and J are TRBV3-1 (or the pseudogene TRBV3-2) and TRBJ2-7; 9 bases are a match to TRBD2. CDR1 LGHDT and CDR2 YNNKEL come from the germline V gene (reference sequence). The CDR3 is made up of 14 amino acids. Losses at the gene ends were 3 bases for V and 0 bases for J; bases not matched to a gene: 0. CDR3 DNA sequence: TGTGCCAGCAGCCAGACTAGCGGCTCCTACGAGCAGTACTTC. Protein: CASSQTSGSYEQYF.

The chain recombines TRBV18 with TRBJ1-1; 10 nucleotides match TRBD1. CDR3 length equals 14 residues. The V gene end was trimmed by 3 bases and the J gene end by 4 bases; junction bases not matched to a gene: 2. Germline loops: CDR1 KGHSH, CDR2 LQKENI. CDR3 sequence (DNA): TGTGCCAGCTCACCTAGGACAGGGGGCACTGAAGCTTTCTTT. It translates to CASSPRTGGTEAFF.

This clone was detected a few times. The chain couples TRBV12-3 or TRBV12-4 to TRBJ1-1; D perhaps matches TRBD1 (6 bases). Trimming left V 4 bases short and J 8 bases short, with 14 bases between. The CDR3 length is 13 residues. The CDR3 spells CASSSLRGHEAFF. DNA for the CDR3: TGTGCCAGCAGTTCACTCAGGGGACACGAAGCTTTCTTT.

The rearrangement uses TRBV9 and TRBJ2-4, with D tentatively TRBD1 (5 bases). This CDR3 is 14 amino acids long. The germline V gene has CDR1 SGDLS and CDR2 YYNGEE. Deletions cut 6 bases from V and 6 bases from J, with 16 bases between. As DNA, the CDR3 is TGTGCCAGCAACAATGCAGGGTATGGAAACATTCAGTACTTC. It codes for CASNNAGYGNIQYF.

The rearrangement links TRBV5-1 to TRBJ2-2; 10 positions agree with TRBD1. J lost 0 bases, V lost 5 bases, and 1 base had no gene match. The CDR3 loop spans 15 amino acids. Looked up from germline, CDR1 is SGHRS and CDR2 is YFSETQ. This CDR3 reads CASSGTGANTGELFF. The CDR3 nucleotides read TGCGCCAGCAGTGGGACAGGGGCGAACACCGGGGAGCTGTTTTTT.

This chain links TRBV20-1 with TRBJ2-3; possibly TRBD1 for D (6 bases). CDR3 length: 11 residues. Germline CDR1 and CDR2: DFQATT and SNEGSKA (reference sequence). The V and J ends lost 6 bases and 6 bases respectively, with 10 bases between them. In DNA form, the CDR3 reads TGCAGTGCCTCCCAGGGGGATACGCAGTATTTT. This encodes CSASQGDTQYF.

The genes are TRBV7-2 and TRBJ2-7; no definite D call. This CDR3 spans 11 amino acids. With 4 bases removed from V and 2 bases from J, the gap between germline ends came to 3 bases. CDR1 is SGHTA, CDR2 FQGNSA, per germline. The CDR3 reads CASSSPYEQYF. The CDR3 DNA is TGTGCCAGCAGCTCTCCCTACGAGCAGTACTTC. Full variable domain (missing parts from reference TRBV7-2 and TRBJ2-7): GAGVSQSPSNKVTEKGKDVELRCDPISGHTALYWYRQSLGQGLEFLIYFQGNSAPDKSGLPSDRFSAERTGGSVSTLTIQRTQQEDSAVYLCASSSPYEQYFGPGTRLTVT.

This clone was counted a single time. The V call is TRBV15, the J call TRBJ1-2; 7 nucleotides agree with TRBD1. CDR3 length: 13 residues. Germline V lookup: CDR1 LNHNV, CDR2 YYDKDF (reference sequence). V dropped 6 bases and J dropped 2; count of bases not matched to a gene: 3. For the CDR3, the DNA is TGTGCCACCAGACAGGGGATAAACTATGGCTACACCTTC. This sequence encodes CATRQGINYGYTF.

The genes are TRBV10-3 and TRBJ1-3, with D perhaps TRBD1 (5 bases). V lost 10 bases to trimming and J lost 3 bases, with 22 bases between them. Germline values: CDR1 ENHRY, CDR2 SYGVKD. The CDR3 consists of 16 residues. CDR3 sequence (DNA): TGTGCCACCTTAGATGACAGAGTAAGGGTTGGAAACACCATATATTTT. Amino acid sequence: CATLDDRVRVGNTIYF.

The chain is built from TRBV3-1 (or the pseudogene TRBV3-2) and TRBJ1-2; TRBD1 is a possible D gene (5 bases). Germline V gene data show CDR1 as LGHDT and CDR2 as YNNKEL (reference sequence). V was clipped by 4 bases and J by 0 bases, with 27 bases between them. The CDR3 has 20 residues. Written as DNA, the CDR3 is TGTGCCAGCAGCCGACCTGGCCTCCTTGGTGGACAAGAAGCTAACTATGGCTACACCTTC. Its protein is CASSRPGLLGGQEANYGYTF.

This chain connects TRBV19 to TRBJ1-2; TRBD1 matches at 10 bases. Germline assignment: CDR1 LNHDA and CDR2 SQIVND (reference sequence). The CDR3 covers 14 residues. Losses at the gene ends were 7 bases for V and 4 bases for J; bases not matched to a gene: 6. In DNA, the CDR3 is TGTGCCAGTATAGACAGGGGGCGCGCCTATGGCTACACCTTC. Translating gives CASIDRGRAYGYTF.

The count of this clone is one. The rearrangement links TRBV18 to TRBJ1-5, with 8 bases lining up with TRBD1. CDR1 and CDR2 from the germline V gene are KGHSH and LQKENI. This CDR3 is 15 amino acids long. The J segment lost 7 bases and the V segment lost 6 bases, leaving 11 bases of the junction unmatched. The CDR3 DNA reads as TGTGCCAGCTCGCCGACGACAGGGGAAGAACAGCCCCAGCATTTT. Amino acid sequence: CASSPTTGEEQPQHF.

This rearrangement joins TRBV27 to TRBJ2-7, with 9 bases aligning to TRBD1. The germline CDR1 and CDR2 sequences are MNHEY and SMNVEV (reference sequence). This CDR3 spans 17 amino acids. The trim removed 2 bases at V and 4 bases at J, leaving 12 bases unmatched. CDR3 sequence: CASSLTRGTGKPYEQYF. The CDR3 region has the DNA TGTGCCAGCAGTTTAACTCGTGGGACAGGGAAACCTTACGAGCAGTACTTC.

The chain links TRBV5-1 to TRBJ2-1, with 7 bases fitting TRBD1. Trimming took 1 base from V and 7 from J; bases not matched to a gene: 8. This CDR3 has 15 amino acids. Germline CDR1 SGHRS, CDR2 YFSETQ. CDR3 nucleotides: TGCGCCAGCAGCTTGACTACAGGGGTCGGGAATGAGCAGTTCTTC. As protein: CASSLTTGVGNEQFF.

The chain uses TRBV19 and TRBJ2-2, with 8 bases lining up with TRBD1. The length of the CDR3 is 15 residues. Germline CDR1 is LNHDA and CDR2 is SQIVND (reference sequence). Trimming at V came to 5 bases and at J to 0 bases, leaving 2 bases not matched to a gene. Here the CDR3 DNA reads TGTGCCAGTAGTTTGACAGGGGCGAACACCGGGGAGCTGTTTTTT. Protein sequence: CASSLTGANTGELFF. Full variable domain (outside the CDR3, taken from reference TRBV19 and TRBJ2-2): DGGITQSPKYLFRKEGQNVTLSCEQNLNHDAMYWYRQDPGQGLRLIYYSQIVNDFQKGDIAEGYSVSREKKESFPLTVTSAQKNPTAFYLCASSLTGANTGELFFGEGSRLTVL.

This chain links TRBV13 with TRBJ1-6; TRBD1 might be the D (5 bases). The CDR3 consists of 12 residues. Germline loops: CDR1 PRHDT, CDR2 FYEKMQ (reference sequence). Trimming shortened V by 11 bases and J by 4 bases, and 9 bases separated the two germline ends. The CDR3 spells CAAGSYNSPLHF. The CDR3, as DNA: TGTGCCGCAGGGTCTTATAATTCACCCCTCCACTTT.

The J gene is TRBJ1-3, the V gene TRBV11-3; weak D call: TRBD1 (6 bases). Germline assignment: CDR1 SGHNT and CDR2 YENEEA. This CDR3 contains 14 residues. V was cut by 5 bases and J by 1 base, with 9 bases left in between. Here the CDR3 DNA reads TGTGCCAGCAGCCCGGACAGATCTGGAAACACCATATATTTT. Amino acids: CASSPDRSGNTIYF.

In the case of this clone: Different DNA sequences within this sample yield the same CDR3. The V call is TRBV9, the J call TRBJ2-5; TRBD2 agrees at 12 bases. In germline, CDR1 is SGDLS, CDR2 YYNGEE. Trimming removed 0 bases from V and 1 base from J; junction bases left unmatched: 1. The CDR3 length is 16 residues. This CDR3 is CASSVGLAGVQETQYF. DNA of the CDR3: TGTGCCAGCAGCGTAGGACTAGCGGGGGTCCAAGAGACCCAGTACTTC.

CDR3 DNA: TGTGCCTGGAGTCCAAAAGAGACCCAGTACTTC. Amino acid sequence: CAWSPKETQYF. The rearrangement uses TRBV30 and TRBJ2-5; D is unclear. With 2 bases removed from V and 3 bases from J, the gap between germline ends came to 4 bases. The CDR3 has 11 residues. Germline V gene lookup returns CDR1 GTSNPN and CDR2 SVGIG (reference sequence). The whole variable domain, remainder taken from reference TRBV30 and TRBJ2-5, is SQTIHQWPATLVQPVGSPLSLECTVEGTSNPNLYWYRQAAGRGLQLLFYSVGIGQISSEVPQNLSASRPQDRQFILSSKKLLLSDSGFYLCAWSPKETQYFGPGTRLLVL.

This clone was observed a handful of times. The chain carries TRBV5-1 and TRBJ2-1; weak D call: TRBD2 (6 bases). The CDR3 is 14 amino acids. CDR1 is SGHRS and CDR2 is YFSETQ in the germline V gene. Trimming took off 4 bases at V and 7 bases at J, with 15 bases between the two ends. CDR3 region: CASSTSPTGNEQFF. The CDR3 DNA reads TGCGCCAGCAGCACTAGCCCCACGGGGAATGAGCAGTTCTTC.

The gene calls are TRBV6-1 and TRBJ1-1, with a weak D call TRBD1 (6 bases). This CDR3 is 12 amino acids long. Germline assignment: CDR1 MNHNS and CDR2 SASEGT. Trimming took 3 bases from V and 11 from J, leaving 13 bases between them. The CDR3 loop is CASSESTGTAFF. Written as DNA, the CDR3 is TGTGCCAGCAGTGAGTCGACAGGTACGGCTTTCTTT.

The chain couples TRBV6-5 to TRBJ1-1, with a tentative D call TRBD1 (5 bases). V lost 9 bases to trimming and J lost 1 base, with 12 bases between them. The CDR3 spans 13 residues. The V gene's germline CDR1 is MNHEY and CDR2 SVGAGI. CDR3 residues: CASLGRANTEAFF. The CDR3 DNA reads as TGTGCCAGTCTCGGCAGGGCGAACACTGAAGCTTTCTTT.

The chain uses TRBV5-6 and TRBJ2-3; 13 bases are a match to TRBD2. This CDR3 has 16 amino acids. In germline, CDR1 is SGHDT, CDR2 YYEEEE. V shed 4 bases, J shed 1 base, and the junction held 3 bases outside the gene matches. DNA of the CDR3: TGTGCCAGCAGCCGAGGACTAGCGGGGGGCACAGATACGCAGTATTTT. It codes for CASSRGLAGGTDTQYF. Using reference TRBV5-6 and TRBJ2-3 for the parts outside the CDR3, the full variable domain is DAGVTQSPTHLIKTRGQQVTLRCSPKSGHDTVSWYQQALGQGPQFIFQYYEEEERQRGNFPDRFSGHQFPNYSSELNVNALLLGDSALYLCASSRGLAGGTDTQYFGPGTRLTVL.

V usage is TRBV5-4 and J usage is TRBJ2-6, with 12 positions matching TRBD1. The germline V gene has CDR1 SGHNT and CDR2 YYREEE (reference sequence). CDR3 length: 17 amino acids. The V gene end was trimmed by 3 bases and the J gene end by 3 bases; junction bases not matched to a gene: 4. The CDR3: CASSSGQGALGANVLTF. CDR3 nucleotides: TGTGCCAGCAGCTCGGGACAGGGGGCGCTTGGGGCCAACGTCCTGACTTTC.